The 20 T cell receptor beta chains in this list originate from one sample, sequenced in a study of T-cell memory formation after mild COVID-19. Using its own MiXCR run on the 5' RACE reads, TCRdb lists one record per CDR3 protein. The sample carries hundreds of thousands of distinct CDR3 sequences, 20% recorded once. Sequencing used PBMCs or a T cell subset sorted from them (not recorded which). The origin of the receptors is an adult woman who had mild COVID-19 (a few samples of this study predate the infection). Cell type and time point are not known.

This clonotype was detected ten times or more. The chain has TRBV20-1 and TRBJ2-5; 8 bases align to TRBD2. V was clipped by 5 bases and J by 1 base; unmatched bases: 12. Looked up from germline, CDR1 is DFQATT and CDR2 is SNEGSKA (reference sequence). The CDR3 contains 16 residues. The CDR3 sequence is CSAPKGSGSTQETQYF. The CDR3 region has the DNA TGCAGTGCTCCTAAGGGAAGCGGGAGCACCCAAGAGACCCAGTACTTC.

This clonotype was seen only once. The rearrangement uses TRBV7-6 and TRBJ1-5, with D tentatively TRBD1 (6 bases). V was trimmed by 6 bases and J by 0 bases, leaving 12 bases between them. Per germline, CDR1 SGHVS and CDR2 FNYEAQ. The CDR3 consists of 15 residues. The CDR3 nucleotides are TGTGCCAGCAGAAAGGACAGTAATAGCAATCAGCCCCAGCATTTT. Protein sequence: CASRKDSNSNQPQHF.

The V and J genes are TRBV24-1 and TRBJ2-1, with 7 bases lining up with TRBD1. V was pared by 5 bases and J by 8 bases, with 11 bases of the junction left unmatched. The CDR3 is 15 amino acids. Germline assignment: CDR1 KGHDR and CDR2 SFDVKD. In nucleotides, the CDR3 is TGTGCCACCAGTGGGTACCGGGACAGTGCCGATGAGCAGTTCTTC. This sequence encodes CATSGYRDSADEQFF.

V usage is TRBV5-1 and J usage is TRBJ2-5; 9 nucleotides align to TRBD1. J lost 2 bases, V lost 3 bases, and 5 bases had no gene match. The CDR3 is 15 residues long. The V gene's germline CDR1 is SGHRS and CDR2 YFSETQ. The CDR3 region has the DNA TGCGCCAGCAGCTATCGGGGACAGGGTCAAGAGACCCAGTACTTC. It is translated as CASSYRGQGQETQYF.

This chain uses TRBV4-1 with TRBJ1-5; the D is unclear. CDR1 is MGHRA and CDR2 is YSYEKL in the germline V gene. The CDR3 runs to 18 residues. Trimming removed 0 bases from V and 6 bases from J, with 21 bases in between. Here the CDR3 DNA reads TGCGCCAGCAGCCAAGATTTTATTGCATCGGGATACGGTCAGCCCCAGCATTTT. Translated: CASSQDFIASGYGQPQHF.

This clonotype appeared a few times. The gene calls are TRBV5-1 and TRBJ2-5; TRBD1 matches 9 bases. Germline V gene data show CDR1 as SGHRS and CDR2 as YFSETQ. The trim removed 8 bases at V and 3 bases at J, leaving 8 bases unmatched. CDR3 length: 14 residues. CDR3 nucleotides: TGCGCCAGGAAGCCCACAGGGGGCGAAGAGACCCAGTACTTC. Translating gives CARKPTGGEETQYF.

The chain joins TRBV7-2 to TRBJ2-5; 7 bases line up with TRBD2. CDR3 length equals 16 residues. Germline CDR1 and CDR2: SGHTA and FQGNSA. The ends lost 5 bases at V and 4 bases at J; junction bases unmatched: 13. CDR3 coding DNA: TGTGCCAGCAGCCCCCTTCCGGCGGGAGCGGGAGAGACCCAGTACTTC. It encodes CASSPLPAGAGETQYF.

This clonotype was counted only a few times. The rearrangement uses TRBV12-3 or TRBV12-4 and TRBJ2-1, with 8 bases fitting TRBD1. Trimming removed 6 bases from V and 5 bases from J; junction bases left unmatched: 12. The CDR3 totals 16 residues. In DNA, the CDR3 is TGTGCCAGCAGACCAACACAGGGGGTTGTAGACAATGAGCAGTTCTTC. This codes for CASRPTQGVVDNEQFF.

The rearrangement links TRBV7-3 to TRBJ2-1; TRBD2 matches 7 bases. The V and J ends lost 2 bases and 4 bases, in that order; junction bases with no gene match: 20. Germline-derived CDR1 and CDR2 are SGHTA and FQGTGA. The CDR3 is 20 amino acids. CDR3: CASSLGPLVAGVGEYNEQFF. The CDR3 coding sequence is TGTGCCAGCAGCTTAGGACCTTTGGTAGCGGGCGTAGGGGAATACAATGAGCAGTTCTTC.

The J gene is TRBJ2-3, the V gene TRBV9, with 10 bases matching TRBD2. Germline trimming cut 1 base from V and 3 bases from J; bases unmatched to any gene: 8. CDR3 length: 17 residues. CDR1 and CDR2 (germline): SGDLS, YYNGEE. This CDR3 reads CASSVPPLAGETDTQYF. The CDR3 DNA is TGTGCCAGCAGCGTACCCCCTCTAGCGGGAGAGACAGATACGCAGTATTTT.

The V gene is TRBV20-1, the J gene TRBJ2-2; D gene uncertain. Trimming left V 2 bases short and J 8 bases short, with 15 bases between. CDR1 and CDR2 from the germline V gene are DFQATT and SNEGSKA (reference sequence). CDR3 size: 14 residues. The CDR3 reads CSARTFRVRGELFF. CDR3 bases: TGCAGTGCTAGAACCTTTCGGGTCAGGGGGGAGCTGTTTTTT.

There are a few counts of this clonotype. V usage is TRBV12-3 or TRBV12-4 and J usage is TRBJ1-2; a weak D match, TRBD1 (6 bases). V lost 1 base and J lost 4, with 10 bases in between. The CDR3 covers 14 residues. The CDR3 nucleotides read TGTGCCAGCAGTTTAGAGGCAGGGGCCTATGGCTACACCTTC. This sequence encodes CASSLEAGAYGYTF.

This chain connects TRBV4-3 to TRBJ2-5, with 7 bases lining up with TRBD2. Germline trimming cut 4 bases from V and 4 bases from J; bases unmatched to any gene: 3. Germline CDR1 LGHNA, CDR2 YSLEER. The CDR3 contains 13 residues. The CDR3 DNA reads TGCGCCAGCAGCCCCGGACTAGTAGAGACCCAGTACTTC. Translation gives CASSPGLVETQYF.

This clonotype was seen only a few times. The V call is TRBV7-9, the J call TRBJ2-5; 8 positions match TRBD2. The CDR3 sequence is 14 residues long. V was pared by 5 bases and J by 5 bases, with 7 bases of the junction left unmatched. Germline CDR1 and CDR2: SEHNR and FQNEAQ (reference sequence). The CDR3 is CASSSSGAYETQYF. The CDR3 DNA reads TGTGCCAGCAGCAGTAGCGGGGCATATGAGACCCAGTACTTC. Supplemented by reference TRBV7-9 and TRBJ2-5, the full variable domain reads DTGVSQNPRHKITKRGQNVTFRCDPISEHNRLYWYRQTLGQGPEFLTYFQNEAQLEKSRLLSDRFSAERPKGSFSTLEIQRTEQGDSAMYLCASSSSGAYETQYFGPGTRLLVL.

The genes are TRBV4-1 and TRBJ2-1; 11 bases agree with TRBD1. The J segment lost 8 bases and the V segment lost 4 bases, leaving 7 bases of the junction unmatched. CDR3 size: 15 residues. The germline gives CDR1 MGHRA, CDR2 YSYEKL. Here the CDR3 DNA reads TGCGCCAGCAGCCCCCTCGGACAGGGGGCGGATGAGCAGTTCTTC. It yields the protein CASSPLGQGADEQFF.

This clonotype was observed once. This chain uses TRBV5-1 with TRBJ1-6, with 9 positions matching TRBD1. This CDR3 has 16 residues. V was pared by 1 base and J by 7 bases, with 6 bases of the junction left unmatched. From germline, CDR1 is SGHRS and CDR2 YFSETQ. CDR3 in DNA: TGCGCCAGCAGCTTGCGACAGGGGGTAGGGAATTCACCCCTCCACTTT. This translates into CASSLRQGVGNSPLHF.

This clonotype has more than one count but fewer than ten. The CDR3 DNA reads TGTGCCAGCAAGGGGACAGGACTTAATCAGCCCCAGCATTTT. Protein: CASKGTGLNQPQHF. This chain uses TRBV25-1 with TRBJ1-5; TRBD1 aligns across 8 bases. The CDR3 extends over 14 amino acids. The trim removed 7 bases at V and 4 bases at J, leaving 6 bases unmatched. Germline lookup yields CDR1 MGHDK and CDR2 SYGVNS.

The V gene is TRBV5-1, the J gene TRBJ2-7, with D perhaps matching TRBD2 (6 bases). CDR3 length: 13 residues. V was clipped by 4 bases and J by 5 bases, with 13 bases between them. Germline V CDR1 and CDR2: SGHRS, YFSETQ. The CDR3 DNA is TGCGCCAGCAGCCCGCGCGGGGTAGACGAGCAGTACTTC. It translates to CASSPRGVDEQYF.

The DNA for the CDR3 is TGTGCCAGCAGCCATGCCCGGTCCTATGGCTACACCTTC. It specifies CASSHARSYGYTF. The J gene is TRBJ1-2, the V gene TRBV12-3 or TRBV12-4; D is undetermined. Trimming took 6 bases from V and 4 from J, leaving 12 bases between them. The CDR3 is 13 residues long.

The rearrangement uses TRBV12-3 or TRBV12-4 and TRBJ2-7, with D maybe TRBD1 (5 bases). Between the trimmed V and J ends, which lost 5 bases and 2 bases, there was a span of 13 bases. The CDR3 runs 14 residues. CDR3: CASSPLDRPYEQYF. The CDR3 nucleotides are TGTGCCAGCAGTCCTCTCGACAGACCCTACGAGCAGTACTTC.